This TCR beta chain comes out of a study of blood T cells in healthy people across ages. A second PCR of 7 to 11 cycles used a sample-barcoded 5' primer and a J-beta primer mix. A template-switch adaptor with 12 random nucleotides tagged each cDNA molecule. TCRdb called the 5' RACE reads again in MiXCR, with one record for every CDR3 protein. The table includes around 1,600,000 distinct CDR3 sequences, about 42% detected once. The study's findings and limits: Older age went with lower TCR beta diversity per million T cells, in a roughly linear way. It was found that TCR beta diversity correlated strongly with the percentage of naive T cells.

The junction had 10 bases not matched to a gene; V was cut back by 6 bases and J by 5 bases. From germline, CDR1 is MNHNY and CDR2 SVGAGI (reference sequence). The CDR3 sequence is 15 residues long. This clonotype was seen at least ten times. The antigen remains undetermined. Each sample had at least 6.5 million PBMCs isolated. The genes are TRBV6-6 and TRBJ2-5; 9 bases are shared with TRBD1. This TCR was sampled from a woman between 18 and 29 years old in good health. The sequenced material came from blood. CDR3: CASRSGQGSVETQYF. The CDR3 nucleotides are TGTGCCAGCAGGTCCGGACAGGGGAGTGTCGAGACCCAGTACTTC.